Presented here are 30 T cell receptor beta chains from one specimen sequenced in a study of blood T cell repertoires in COVID-19 (dated by TCRdb to the early 2020s). Libraries were prepared through the immunoSEQ multiplex PCR assay. TCRdb re-hosts the immuneACCESS table, in-frame sequences only. Its copies lack some clones; in the studies checked, an unresolved V gene accounts for under half of them, and the cause for the rest is not known. In all, the sample holds about 150,000 clones, and just under 85% of those were seen once. Jointly, the top ten make up around 6.5% of the sample. Sample: PBMCs or T cells enriched from blood (not recorded which). All receptors derive from a woman in her thirties or forties who had recovered from COVID-19.

This sequence joins TRBV6-5 and TRBJ1-1; 8 bases are shared with TRBD1. J was trimmed by 0 bases and V by 5 bases; bases with no gene match: 5. The CDR3 has 15 residues. Germline CDR1 MNHEY, CDR2 SVGAGI. The CDR3 loop is CASSPRTGMNTEAFF. CDR3 coding DNA: TGTGCCAGCAGTCCTCGGACAGGGATGAACACTGAAGCTTTCTTT.

V usage is TRBV19 and J usage is TRBJ1-5; 7 bases match TRBD1. The CDR3 is 17 amino acids. With 8 bases clipped from V and 2 bases from J, the junction kept 15 bases outside the gene matches. Germline values: CDR1 LNHDA, CDR2 SQIVND (reference sequence). The CDR3 DNA reads as TGTGCCAGTCAGACACCTTCGAGGGGGCTGGGCAATCAGCCCCAGCATTTT. This encodes CASQTPSRGLGNQPQHF.

The V and J genes are TRBV7-2 and TRBJ2-2; no definite D call. Germline-derived CDR1 and CDR2 are SGHTA and FQGNSA. Between the trimmed V and J ends, which lost 2 bases and 7 bases, there was a span of 8 bases. This CDR3 comprises 13 residues. Here the CDR3 DNA reads TGTGCCAGCAGCTTAAACCGAGGCGGGGAGCTGTTTTTT. It is translated as CASSLNRGGELFF.

V gene TRBV18 combines with J gene TRBJ2-7, with 9 bases identical to TRBD2. V was clipped by 2 bases and J by 2 bases; unmatched bases: 1. Germline V gene lookup returns CDR1 KGHSH and CDR2 LQKENI. There are 14 residues in the CDR3. In nucleotides, the CDR3 is TGTGCCAGCTCACCAAGGACTAGCGCCTACGAGCAGTACTTC. Translation gives CASSPRTSAYEQYF.

V gene TRBV27 combines with J gene TRBJ1-5; the D gene is possibly TRBD1 (5 bases). This CDR3 region has 14 residues. Germline V gene data show CDR1 as MNHEY and CDR2 as SMNVEV (reference sequence). V was cut by 7 bases and J by 0 bases, with 10 bases left in between. The CDR3 protein is CASNQGNSNQPQHF. CDR3 coding DNA: TGTGCCAGCAACCAGGGCAATAGCAATCAGCCCCAGCATTTT.

The chain carries TRBV5-8 and TRBJ1-3; D may be TRBD1 (5 bases). Germline V gene sequence: CDR1 SGHTS, CDR2 YDEGEE. The CDR3 extends over 14 amino acids. The V gene lost 5 bases and the J gene lost 3 bases, with 12 bases spanning the gap. The CDR3: CASSPGLFGNTIYF. As DNA, the CDR3 is TGTGCCAGCAGTCCGGGACTTTTTGGAAACACCATATATTTT.

The chain recombines TRBV9 with TRBJ2-3; D may be TRBD1 (5 bases). Germline CDR1 reads SGDLS; CDR2 reads YYNGEE. The length of the CDR3 is 14 residues. The V and J ends lost 0 bases and 6 bases respectively, with 11 bases between them. Written as DNA, the CDR3 is TGTGCCAGCAGCGTAGGGGGCAGGGTGGATACGCAGTATTTT. Translation: CASSVGGRVDTQYF.

The chain couples TRBV19 to TRBJ2-7; D is uncertain. Trimming took 9 bases from V and 3 from J, leaving 12 bases between them. The length of the CDR3 is 12 residues. CDR1 is LNHDA, CDR2 SQIVND, per germline (reference sequence). The CDR3 region has the DNA TGTGCCAGCCTTATTAGTGTCTACGAGCAGTACTTC. Protein sequence: CASLISVYEQYF.

The J gene is TRBJ1-3, the V gene TRBV15; maybe TRBD1 (5 bases). The germline CDR1 and CDR2 sequences are LNHNV and YYDKDF (reference sequence). The CDR3 runs to 16 residues. V was cut by 2 bases and J by 0 bases, with 11 bases left in between. The CDR3 loop is CATSRPPRGSGNTIYF. The DNA for the CDR3 is TGTGCCACCAGCAGACCTCCAAGGGGCTCTGGAAACACCATATATTTT.

The CDR3 coding sequence is TGTGCCAGCAGTTACTCGACAGGTGATTCACCCCTCCACTTT. Protein sequence: CASSYSTGDSPLHF. The chain employs TRBV6-6 and TRBJ1-6, with D possibly being TRBD1 (6 bases). Germline CDR1 is MNHNY and CDR2 is SVGAGI (reference sequence). V dropped 0 bases and J dropped 8 bases, with 8 bases sitting between them. The CDR3 has 14 amino acids.

The V call is TRBV5-4, the J call TRBJ1-1; TRBD1 aligns across 8 bases. Germline CDR1 is SGHNT and CDR2 is YYREEE (reference sequence). J gave up 4 bases and V 2 bases, and 1 base lay outside the gene matches. The CDR3 has 13 amino acids. The CDR3 region is CASSLQGGTEAFF. The CDR3 bases are TGTGCCAGCAGCTTACAGGGGGGCACTGAAGCTTTCTTT. Full variable domain (rest looked up from reference TRBV5-4 and TRBJ1-1): ETGVTQSPTHLIKTRGQQVTLRCSSQSGHNTVSWYQQALGQGPQFIFQYYREEENGRGNFPPRFSGLQFPNYSSELNVNALELDDSALYLCASSLQGGTEAFFGQGTRLTVV.

The chain uses TRBV15 and TRBJ1-3; D might be TRBD1 (5 bases). The CDR3 is 17 residues long. The V gene lost 1 base and the J gene lost 4 bases, with 17 bases spanning the gap. The V gene's germline CDR1 is LNHNV and CDR2 YYDKDF (reference sequence). CDR3 DNA: TGTGCCACCAGCAGAGGACGCGGAGGGGAAGGAGGAAACACCATATATTTT. Translation gives CATSRGRGGEGGNTIYF.

J is TRBJ1-2 and V is TRBV6-5; 8 nucleotides line up with TRBD1. The germline CDR1 and CDR2 sequences are MNHEY and SVGAGI. The CDR3 contains 13 residues. The ends lost 8 bases at V and 2 bases at J; junction bases unmatched: 4. For the CDR3, the DNA is TGTGCCAGCGGCCGACAGGGGAACTATGGCTACACCTTC. This encodes CASGRQGNYGYTF.

The sample holds one count of this clone. V and J are TRBV7-9 and TRBJ2-7; the match to TRBD2 covers 8 bases. Looked up from germline, CDR1 is SEHNR and CDR2 is FQNEAQ (reference sequence). The CDR3 has 15 amino acids. V gave up 4 bases and J gave up 2 bases; unmatched junction bases: 7. Here the CDR3 DNA reads TGTGCCAGCAGCTCTTCGGGGCGGGGGGCCTACGAGCAGTACTTC. Translated: CASSSSGRGAYEQYF. Complete variable domain (other parts from reference TRBV7-9 and TRBJ2-7): DTGVSQNPRHKITKRGQNVTFRCDPISEHNRLYWYRQTLGQGPEFLTYFQNEAQLEKSRLLSDRFSAERPKGSFSTLEIQRTEQGDSAMYLCASSSSGRGAYEQYFGPGTRLTVT.

The chain links TRBV27 to TRBJ1-2, with 9 nucleotides matching TRBD1. V was pared by 1 base and J by 2 bases, with 8 bases of the junction left unmatched. Germline V gives CDR1 MNHEY, CDR2 SMNVEV (reference sequence). The CDR3 totals 17 residues. CDR3 loop: CASSLYHQQGANYGYTF. The CDR3 nucleotides read TGTGCCAGCAGTTTATATCACCAACAGGGGGCGAACTATGGCTACACCTTC.

The chain uses TRBV3-1 (or the pseudogene TRBV3-2) and TRBJ1-6; D perhaps matches TRBD1 (5 bases). The V gene's germline CDR1 is LGHDT and CDR2 YNNKEL (reference sequence). Trimming shortened V by 6 bases and J by 8 bases, and 11 bases separated the two germline ends. This CDR3 spans 13 amino acids. The CDR3 here is CASRSREDSPLHF. The CDR3 DNA reads TGTGCCAGCAGATCCAGGGAGGATTCACCCCTCCACTTT.

This chain uses TRBV14 with TRBJ2-7; 9 bases align to TRBD1. Germline assignment: CDR1 SGHDN and CDR2 FVKESK. J gave up 3 bases and V 1 base, and 1 base lay outside the gene matches. This CDR3 is built from 14 residues. The CDR3 nucleotides read TGTGCCAGCAGCCAAGCGGGACAGGGCTACGAGCAGTACTTC. It translates to CASSQAGQGYEQYF.

This chain links TRBV27 with TRBJ2-3; the match to TRBD1 covers 8 bases. The germline CDR1 and CDR2 sequences are MNHEY and SMNVEV (reference sequence). This CDR3 has 18 amino acids. J was trimmed by 3 bases and V by 4 bases; bases with no gene match: 15. The CDR3 region has the DNA TGTGCCAGCAGTTCCCAACCCAGGGGGCACCCCGGAACAGATACGCAGTATTTT. Its translation is CASSSQPRGHPGTDTQYF.

This clone appeared once. CDR3 coding DNA: TGTGCCAGTAGTACAGGATTGGAAGATACGCAGTATTTT. Amino acid sequence: CASSTGLEDTQYF. V and J are TRBV19 and TRBJ2-3; D unresolved. CDR1 and CDR2 from the germline V gene are LNHDA and SQIVND (reference sequence). With 4 bases removed from V and 5 bases from J, the gap between germline ends came to 10 bases. The CDR3 length is 13 residues.

The V call is TRBV5-6, the J call TRBJ2-7; no clear D gene. Germline CDR1 and CDR2: SGHDT and YYEEEE. The CDR3 is 14 amino acids. The V gene lost 0 bases and the J gene lost 2 bases, with 9 bases spanning the gap. CDR3 amino acids: CASSLGQAPYEQYF. CDR3 nucleotide sequence: TGTGCCAGCAGCTTGGGCCAGGCTCCCTACGAGCAGTACTTC. The full variable domain, rest sourced from reference TRBV5-6 and TRBJ2-7, is DAGVTQSPTHLIKTRGQQVTLRCSPKSGHDTVSWYQQALGQGPQFIFQYYEEEERQRGNFPDRFSGHQFPNYSSELNVNALLLGDSALYLCASSLGQAPYEQYFGPGTRLTVT.

V usage is TRBV19 and J usage is TRBJ2-1; the match to TRBD2 covers 9 bases. J lost 5 bases, V lost 3 bases, and 5 bases had no gene match. Germline values: CDR1 LNHDA, CDR2 SQIVND (reference sequence). The CDR3 runs 15 residues. The CDR3 sequence is CASSISSGGNNEQFF. Written as DNA, the CDR3 is TGTGCCAGTAGTATCTCGAGCGGGGGGAACAATGAGCAGTTCTTC.

Ten or more counts support this clone. This sequence joins TRBV19 and TRBJ1-1; 9 bases are shared with TRBD1. The CDR3 sequence is 17 residues long. Losses at the gene ends were 6 bases for V and 1 base for J; bases not matched to a gene: 12. Germline CDR1 is LNHDA and CDR2 is SQIVND (reference sequence). CDR3 nucleotides: TGTGCCAGTAGAGCTCGGGACAGGGAAGGTGGGAACACTGAAGCTTTCTTT. It yields the protein CASRARDREGGNTEAFF.

V gene TRBV12-3 or TRBV12-4 combines with J gene TRBJ2-1, with D unresolved. The CDR3 spans 13 residues. The germline V and J ends were trimmed by 8 bases and 0 bases, with 8 bases remaining between them. The CDR3: CASGLSSYNEQFF. In DNA, the CDR3 is TGTGCCAGCGGTCTAAGCTCCTACAATGAGCAGTTCTTC.

This clone has only one observation. V and J are TRBV4-1 and TRBJ2-5; TRBD2 matches 14 bases. This CDR3 comprises 16 residues. V trimming: 3 bases; J trimming: 3 bases; junction bases outside the gene matches: 3. Germline-derived CDR1 and CDR2 are MGHRA and YSYEKL. CDR3 amino acids: CASSQTSGRVKETQYF. The DNA of the CDR3 is TGCGCCAGCAGCCAGACTAGCGGGAGGGTTAAAGAGACCCAGTACTTC.

The V and J genes are TRBV28 and TRBJ1-4; D ambiguous. This CDR3 has 15 residues. Germline V lookup: CDR1 MDHEN, CDR2 SYDVKM. Trimming pared 3 bases from V and 6 bases from J, leaving 14 bases between. CDR3 in amino acids: CASSFEGGYDEKLFF. As DNA, the CDR3 is TGTGCCAGCAGTTTTGAAGGCGGATATGATGAAAAACTGTTTTTT.

The V call is TRBV5-5, the J call TRBJ2-5; D not resolved. Germline lookup yields CDR1 SGHKS and CDR2 YYEKEE (reference sequence). V was shortened by 2 bases and J by 4 bases, with 15 bases between the two germline ends. The CDR3 loop spans 15 amino acids. The CDR3 coding sequence is TGTGCCAGCAGCTTCCCTGGGCGCGAAGTAGAGACCCAGTACTTC. This sequence encodes CASSFPGREVETQYF. Together with reference TRBV5-5 and TRBJ2-5, the CDR3 gives the full variable domain: DAGVTQSPTHLIKTRGQQVTLRCSPISGHKSVSWYQQVLGQGPQFIFQYYEKEERGRGNFPDRFSARQFPNYSSELNVNALLLGDSALYLCASSFPGREVETQYFGPGTRLLVL.

CDR3 coding DNA: TGCGCCAGCAGCCAACTAACAGGGGTTGATGGCTACACCTTC. This encodes CASSQLTGVDGYTF. The rearrangement links TRBV4-1 to TRBJ1-2; 7 bases map to TRBD1. The CDR3 runs to 14 residues. V shed 2 bases, J shed 6 bases, and the junction held 6 bases outside the gene matches. Germline values: CDR1 MGHRA, CDR2 YSYEKL.

This rearrangement joins TRBV7-2 to TRBJ2-2; 15 bases align to TRBD2. V trimming: 5 bases; J trimming: 6 bases; junction bases outside the gene matches: 7. Germline-derived CDR1 and CDR2 are SGHTA and FQGNSA. CDR3 length: 17 residues. CDR3 nucleotides: TGTGCCAGCAGCCTTGCCGGACTAGCGGGGGGGTCCGGGGAGCTGTTTTTT. The encoded protein is CASSLAGLAGGSGELFF.

The gene calls are TRBV5-1 and TRBJ2-7, with D possibly TRBD2 on 5 matching bases. Germline CDR1 is SGHRS and CDR2 is YFSETQ. The CDR3 sequence is 14 residues long. Trimming pared 1 base from V and 3 bases from J, leaving 11 bases between. The CDR3 sequence: CASSLTAVNYEQYF. The DNA of the CDR3 is TGCGCCAGCAGCTTGACAGCGGTGAACTACGAGCAGTACTTC. The whole variable domain, remainder taken from reference TRBV5-1 and TRBJ2-7, is KAGVTQTPRYLIKTRGQQVTLSCSPISGHRSVSWYQQTPGQGLQFLFEYFSETQRNKGNFPGRFSGRQFSNSRSEMNVSTLELGDSALYLCASSLTAVNYEQYFGPGTRLTVT.

This sequence joins TRBV3-1 (or the pseudogene TRBV3-2) and TRBJ2-1, with 10 bases that match TRBD2. V was pared by 0 bases and J by 4 bases, with 6 bases of the junction left unmatched. This CDR3 region has 17 residues. CDR1 LGHDT and CDR2 YNNKEL come from the germline V gene (reference sequence). CDR3 residues: CASSQDLASGSYNEQFF. CDR3 in DNA: TGTGCCAGCAGCCAAGATCTGGCTAGCGGGAGTTACAATGAGCAGTTCTTC.